This section outlines one T cell receptor (beta chain) sequence together with its context. Clones were sequenced by immunoSEQ multiplex PCR, and TCRdb holds only the in-frame ones, with some missing. The sample comprises about 150,000 clones, about four fifths of which are singletons, and 25% to 30% rests with the top ten. The sample originates from a study of blood T cell repertoires in COVID-19. The wider study: PBMCs, B-cell-depleted T cells, or T cells were the source of the cDNA or gDNA that made up the material.

Germline lookup yields CDR1 SGHAT and CDR2 FQNNGV. The CDR3 is 13 amino acids. V shed 5 bases and J shed 8 bases, with 12 bases lying between them. The specimen sequenced was peripheral blood. The V call is TRBV11-2, the J call TRBJ1-4, with D tentatively TRBD1 (5 bases). The TCR sequence derives from a woman in her fifties or sixties with acute or convalescent COVID-19. CDR3 protein: CASSRGSSEKLFF. CDR3 DNA sequence: TGTGCCAGCAGCCGGGGGAGCAGCGAAAAACTGTTTTTT. The full variable domain, in which reference TRBV11-2 and TRBJ1-4 provide the parts outside the CDR3, is EAGVAQSPRYKIIEKRQSVAFWCNPISGHATLYWYQQILGQGPKLLIQFQNNGVVDDSQLPKDRFSAERLKGVDSTLKIQPAKLEDSAVYLCASSRGSSEKLFFGSGTQLSVL.